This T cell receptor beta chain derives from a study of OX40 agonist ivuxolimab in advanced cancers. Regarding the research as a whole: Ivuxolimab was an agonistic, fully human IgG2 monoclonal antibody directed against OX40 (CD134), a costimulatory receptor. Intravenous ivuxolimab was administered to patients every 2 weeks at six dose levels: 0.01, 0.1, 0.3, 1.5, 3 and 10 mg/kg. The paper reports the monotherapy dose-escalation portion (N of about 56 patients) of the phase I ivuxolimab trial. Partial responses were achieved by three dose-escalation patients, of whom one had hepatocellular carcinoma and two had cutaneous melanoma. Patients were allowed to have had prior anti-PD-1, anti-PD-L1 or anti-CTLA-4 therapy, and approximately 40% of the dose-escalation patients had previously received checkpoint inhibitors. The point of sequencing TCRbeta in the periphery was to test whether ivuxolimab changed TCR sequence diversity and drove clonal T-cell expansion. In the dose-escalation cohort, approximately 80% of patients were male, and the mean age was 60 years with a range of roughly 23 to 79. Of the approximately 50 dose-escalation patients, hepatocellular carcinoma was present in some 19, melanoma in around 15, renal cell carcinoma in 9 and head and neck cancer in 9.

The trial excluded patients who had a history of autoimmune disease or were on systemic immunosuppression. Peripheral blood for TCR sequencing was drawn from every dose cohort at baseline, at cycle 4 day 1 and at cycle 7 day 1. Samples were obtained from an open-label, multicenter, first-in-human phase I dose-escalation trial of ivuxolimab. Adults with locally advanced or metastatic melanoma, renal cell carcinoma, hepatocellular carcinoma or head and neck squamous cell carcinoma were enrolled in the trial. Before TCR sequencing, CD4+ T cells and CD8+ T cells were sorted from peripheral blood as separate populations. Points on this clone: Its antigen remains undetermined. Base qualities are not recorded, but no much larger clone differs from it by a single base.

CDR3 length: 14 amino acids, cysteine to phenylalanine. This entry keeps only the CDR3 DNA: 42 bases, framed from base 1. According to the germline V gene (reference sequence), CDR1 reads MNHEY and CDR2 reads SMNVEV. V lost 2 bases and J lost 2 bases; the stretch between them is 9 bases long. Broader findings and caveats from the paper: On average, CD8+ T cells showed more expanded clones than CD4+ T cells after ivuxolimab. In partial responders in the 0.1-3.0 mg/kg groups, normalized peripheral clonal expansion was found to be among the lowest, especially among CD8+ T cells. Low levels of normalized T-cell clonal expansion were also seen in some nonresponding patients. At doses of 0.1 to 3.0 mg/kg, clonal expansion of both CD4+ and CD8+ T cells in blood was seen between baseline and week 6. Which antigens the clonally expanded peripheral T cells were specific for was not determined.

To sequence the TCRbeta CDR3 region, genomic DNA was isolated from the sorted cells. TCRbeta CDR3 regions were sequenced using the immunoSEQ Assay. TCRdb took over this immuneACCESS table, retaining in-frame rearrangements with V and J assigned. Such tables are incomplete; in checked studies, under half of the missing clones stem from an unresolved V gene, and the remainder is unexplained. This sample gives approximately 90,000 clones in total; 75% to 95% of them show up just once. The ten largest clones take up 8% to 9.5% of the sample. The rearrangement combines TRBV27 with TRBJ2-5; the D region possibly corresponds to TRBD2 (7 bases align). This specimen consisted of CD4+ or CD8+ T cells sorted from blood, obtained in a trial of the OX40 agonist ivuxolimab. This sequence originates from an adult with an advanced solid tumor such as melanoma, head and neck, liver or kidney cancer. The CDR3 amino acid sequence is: CASSLRGGQETQYF. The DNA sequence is TGTGCCAGCAGTTTAAGGGGGGGGCAAGAGACCCAGTACTTC.